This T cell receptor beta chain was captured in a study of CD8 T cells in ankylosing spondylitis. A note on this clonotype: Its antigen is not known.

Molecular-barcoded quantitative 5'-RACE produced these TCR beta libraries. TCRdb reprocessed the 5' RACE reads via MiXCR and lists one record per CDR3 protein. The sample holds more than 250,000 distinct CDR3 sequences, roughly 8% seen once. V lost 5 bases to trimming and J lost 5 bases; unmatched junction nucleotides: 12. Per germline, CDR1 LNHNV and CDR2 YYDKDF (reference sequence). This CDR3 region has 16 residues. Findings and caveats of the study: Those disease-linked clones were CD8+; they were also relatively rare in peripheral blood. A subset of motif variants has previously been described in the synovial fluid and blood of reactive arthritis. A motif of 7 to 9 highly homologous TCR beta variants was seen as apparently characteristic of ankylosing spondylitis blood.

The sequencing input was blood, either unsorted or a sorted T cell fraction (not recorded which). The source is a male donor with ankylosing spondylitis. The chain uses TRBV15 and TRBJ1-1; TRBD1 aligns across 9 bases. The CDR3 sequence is CATSGKTDRGVTEAFF. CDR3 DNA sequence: TGTGCCACCAGCGGAAAAACGGACAGGGGTGTGACTGAAGCTTTCTTT.